This is a list of T cell receptor beta chains from one sample in a study of blood T cell repertoires in COVID-19. This table comes from immunoSEQ multiplex PCR, and its TCRdb copy is limited to in-frame clones, with some not included. Of fewer than 250,000 clones listed, approximately 82% are singletons. The source material was peripheral blood. These receptors all come from a woman aged 50 to 60 with acute or convalescent COVID-19. CDR3s include the opening cysteine and the closing phenylalanine or tryptophan. Fields, in order: CDR3 DNA, CDR3 protein, V gene, clone size, J gene, D gene. A D gene is named only where the DNA matches it firmly. Only some rows state a clone size, as once, few, many or a class for expanded clones.

TGCAGCGTTTTTGGAGTTTCCGAGCAGTACTTC	CSVFGVSEQYF	TRBV29-1	-	TRBJ2-7	-
TGTGCCACAGGTGGGAACACTGAAGCTTTCTTT	CATGGNTEAFF	TRBV3-1/TRBV3-2	-	TRBJ1-1	-
TGTGCCAGCAGAGCCGAGGCAGTAAGACGGTACTTC	CASRAEAVRRYF	TRBV2	-	TRBJ2-4	-
TGTGCCATCAGCTGGACTAGCGGGGGCTTGGTAGGTGAGCAGTTCTTC	CAISWTSGGLVGEQFF	TRBV10-3	few	TRBJ2-1	TRBD2
TGTGCCACCAGCAGAGAATCGACAGCCCTCTCCTACGAGCAGTACTTC	CATSRESTALSYEQYF	TRBV15	-	TRBJ2-7	-
TGTGCCAGCAGTTTAAAGGGACAGTCCTACGAGCAGTACTTC	CASSLKGQSYEQYF	TRBV27	-	TRBJ2-7	TRBD1
TGTGCCACCAGCAGAGGAGGGCCCGGTGGCTACACCTTC	CATSRGGPGGYTF	TRBV15	few	TRBJ1-2	-
TGTGCCAGCAGCTTACTTTCCGGTGAAAAACTGTTTTTT	CASSLLSGEKLFF	TRBV7-9	once	TRBJ1-4	-
TGTGCCAGCAGAAGTCCGACAGGTTCCTACGAGCAGTACTTC	CASRSPTGSYEQYF	TRBV28	-	TRBJ2-7	-
TGCGCCAGCAGCCAAGAAGGACAGGCCGCCTCTAATGGAAACACCATATATTTT	CASSQEGQAASNGNTIYF	TRBV4-1	-	TRBJ1-3	TRBD1
TGTGCTAGTTCGGGACTAGCGGGCGATACGCAGTATTTT	CASSGLAGDTQYF	TRBV12-5	few	TRBJ2-3	TRBD2
TGTGCCATCAGTGAGAGGGGGTACGAGCAGTACTTC	CAISERGYEQYF	TRBV10-3	-	TRBJ2-7	-
TGTGCCAGCAGCGCCTCCCCTCGCGGAGAGCAGTACTTC	CASSASPRGEQYF	TRBV9	-	TRBJ2-7	-
TGTGCCACCAGCAGCGTCTGGGGGACTAGCGGGTTTTACGAGCAGTACTTC	CATSSVWGTSGFYEQYF	TRBV15	-	TRBJ2-7	TRBD2
TGTGCCAGCAGCCGGGGACAGCAGAACACTGAAGCTTTCTTT	CASSRGQQNTEAFF	TRBV4-2	-	TRBJ1-1	TRBD1
TGTGCCAGCTCGACCGGGACAGGGGAAACCGGGGAGCTGTTTTTT	CASSTGTGETGELFF	TRBV18	once	TRBJ2-2	TRBD1
TGTGCCATCAGTGCCGGAACAGGGGGTAATGAAAAACTGTTTTTT	CAISAGTGGNEKLFF	TRBV10-3	-	TRBJ1-4	TRBD1
TGTGCCAGCAGCTCTTCCGGGACTAGCGGGGGTTACTTC	CASSSSGTSGGYF	TRBV7-9	-	TRBJ2-7	TRBD2